The present entry profiles one TCR beta chain with its context. The same CDR3 also results from other DNA sequences found in this sample. Profiled with immunoSEQ multiplex PCR; TCRdb holds only in-frame clones, not every one. The table lists hundreds of thousands of clones, around 87% of them singletons, with approximately 1.5% in the top ten. The CDR3 is 13 amino acids. Germline CDR1 and CDR2: LGHDT and YNNKEL (reference sequence). The germline V and J ends were trimmed by 1 base and 5 bases, with 6 bases remaining between them. This record belongs to a study of blood T cell repertoires in COVID-19. Sample: peripheral blood. V and J are TRBV3-1 (or the pseudogene TRBV3-2) and TRBJ1-5; D gene uncertain. The clonotype originates from a woman aged 40 to 49 who had recovered from COVID-19. The CDR3 nucleotides are TGTGCCAGCAGCCAAGGGCCTTATCAGCCCCAGCATTTT. Protein sequence: CASSQGPYQPQHF.